This T cell receptor beta chain was sequenced in a study of blood T cells in healthy people across ages (dated by TCRdb to about 2015). About the study as a whole: In model experiments, template switching captured roughly one uniquely barcoded TCR beta cDNA molecule for every two T cells. The study measured age-related changes in TCR beta repertoire diversity using deep sequencing normalized with unique cDNA molecular identifiers. The donors were split into four age groups: young (average approximately 16 years), middle-aged (over 35), aged (roughly 65) and long-lived (about 82). Donors of different ages were randomly distributed across sequencing lanes to avoid experimental bias. For two donors (one aged 18 to 29 and one aged 80 or older), the study analyzed two additional independent replicas of 1 million unique cDNA reads from the same blood draw. What the authors observed across the whole study: Because profiling used bulk unsorted PBMCs, naive and antigen-experienced compartments could not be compared conclusively. As age increased, observed TCR beta diversity per million T cells dropped in a roughly linear way, and a significant reduction was already evident by age about 40. The percentage of naive T cells measured by flow cytometry correlated strongly with observed TCR beta diversity. The long-lived group showed more naive CD4+ T cells, fewer expanded clones and increased TCR diversity than the aged group, suggesting age selection. Donor CMV infection status was unknown, potentially confounding age-related changes in expanded clonotypes. Estimates of total diversity based on one million sequenced T cells were regarded as lower bounds and as underestimates.

Libraries were prepared through 5' RACE. The sequencer listed for this sample is Illumina HiSeq 2500. A second about 7 to 11 cycle PCR used a sample-barcoded 5' primer and a J-beta primer mix. A unique molecular identifier was introduced onto each TCR beta cDNA molecule by a template-switch 5' adaptor carrying 12 random nucleotides. At least 3 million CDR3-containing paired-end reads were obtained from each sample. First-strand cDNA synthesis was performed from all RNA using the Mint cDNA synthesis kit, with priming by a TRBC-specific oligonucleotide. All cDNA was treated with uracil-DNA glycosylase and then went through a first 18-cycle PCR with the universal primers M1SS and BC2_uni_R. The source study handled its data this way. Normalization of each sample was performed by random selection of 1 million high-quality reads, each carrying a distinct molecular identifier. Instead of being binned into consensus sequences, reads that shared molecular identifiers were thrown out. CDR3 identification, clonotype clustering and error correction used MiTCR with a Q25 quality threshold and the strictest error-elimination algorithm. Lower-bound total TCR beta diversity was estimated with a nonparametric unseen species model using Euler transformation. TCRdb passed the public sequencing reads through fastp at Q25 and MiXCR, retaining productive beta sequences. Merged by CDR3 protein, the rows form single entries marked with the most common genes and DNA. TCRdb's processing, not the authors' own work, is the source of the V and J calls. This sample is represented by about 640,000 distinct CDR3 sequences; approximately 30% of them were singletons. The ten top clones hold 15% to 18% of the sample.

The CDR3 has 14 amino acids, counting the end cysteine and phenylalanine. Kept here is only the CDR3 DNA, which spans 42 bases and is read in frame from base 1. The roughly 39 donors, aged 6 to 90 years, were systemically healthy Caucasian individuals from Russia. Each donor gave approximately 9.4 milliliters of peripheral blood, drawn into EDTA-treated Vacutainer tubes. Ficoll-Paque density-gradient centrifugation was used to isolate PBMCs, with at least 6 million obtained per sample. Total RNA, at least 6 micrograms per sample, was extracted from PBMCs with Trizol reagent. For every donor, an aliquot of PBMCs went through flow cytometry to measure the percentages of naive CD45RAhigh/CD27high T cells. A note on this clonotype: The antigen it recognizes is unknown. A much larger clone lies one base from this, so it may be a read error.

The chain links TRBV12-3 or TRBV12-4 with TRBJ2-7, with TRBD2 identical over 7 junction bases. Sequencing used blood. The TCR sequence derives from a woman of 80 years or more in good health. The CDR3 protein sequence reads: CTSSLAGNLYEQYF. The DNA is as follows: TGTACCAGCAGTTTAGCGGGTAACCTCTACGAGCAGTACTTC.